The subject of this entry is one T cell receptor (beta chain). These data are taken from a study of control samples from healthy donors and cancer patients. The data were produced by immunoSEQ multiplex PCR, yet TCRdb's version contains in-frame clones alone and is incomplete. The repertoire has around 120,000 clones, over 90% of them found once; the top ten carry 2.6%. The source of this sequence is a man aged 25 to 45 in good health. The sequenced sample consisted of blood.

DNA for the CDR3: TGTGCCAGCAGTAGCCGACAGGGGGCAAGGGAGCAGTTCTTC. Protein sequence: CASSSRQGAREQFF. This chain connects TRBV6-2 or TRBV6-3 to TRBJ2-1, with TRBD1 identical over 10 bases. Looked up from germline, CDR1 is MNHEY and CDR2 is SVGEGT. The J segment lost 10 bases and the V segment lost 5 bases, leaving 8 bases of the junction unmatched. There are 14 residues in the CDR3.